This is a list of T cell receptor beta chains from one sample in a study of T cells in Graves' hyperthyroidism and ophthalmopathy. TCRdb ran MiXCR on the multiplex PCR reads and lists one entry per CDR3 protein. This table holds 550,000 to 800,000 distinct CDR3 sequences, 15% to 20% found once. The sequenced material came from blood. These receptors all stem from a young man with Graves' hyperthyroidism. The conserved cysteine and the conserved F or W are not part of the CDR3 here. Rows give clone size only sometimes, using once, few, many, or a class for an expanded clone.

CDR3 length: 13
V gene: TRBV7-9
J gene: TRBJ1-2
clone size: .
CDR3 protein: ASSAPGQGKDGYT

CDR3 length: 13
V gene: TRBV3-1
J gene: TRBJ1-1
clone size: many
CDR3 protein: ASSPDSGAGTEAF

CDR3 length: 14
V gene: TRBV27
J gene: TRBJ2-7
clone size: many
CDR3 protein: ASSLVSPSQPYEQY

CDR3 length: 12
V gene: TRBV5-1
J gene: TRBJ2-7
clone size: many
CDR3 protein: ASSLGTGRYEQY

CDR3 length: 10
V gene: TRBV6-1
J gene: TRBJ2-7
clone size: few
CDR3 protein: ASSTQVYEQY

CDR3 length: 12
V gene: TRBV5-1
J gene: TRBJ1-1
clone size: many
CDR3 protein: ASSLLGRNTEAF

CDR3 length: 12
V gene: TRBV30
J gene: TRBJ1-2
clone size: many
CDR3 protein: AWSLTGANYGYT

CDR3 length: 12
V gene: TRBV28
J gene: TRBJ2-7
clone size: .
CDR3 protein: ASSFGQFSYEQY

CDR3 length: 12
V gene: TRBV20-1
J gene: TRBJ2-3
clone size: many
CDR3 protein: SARVAGDTDTQY

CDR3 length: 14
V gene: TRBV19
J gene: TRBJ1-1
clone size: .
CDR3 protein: ASTNPRRGKWTEAF